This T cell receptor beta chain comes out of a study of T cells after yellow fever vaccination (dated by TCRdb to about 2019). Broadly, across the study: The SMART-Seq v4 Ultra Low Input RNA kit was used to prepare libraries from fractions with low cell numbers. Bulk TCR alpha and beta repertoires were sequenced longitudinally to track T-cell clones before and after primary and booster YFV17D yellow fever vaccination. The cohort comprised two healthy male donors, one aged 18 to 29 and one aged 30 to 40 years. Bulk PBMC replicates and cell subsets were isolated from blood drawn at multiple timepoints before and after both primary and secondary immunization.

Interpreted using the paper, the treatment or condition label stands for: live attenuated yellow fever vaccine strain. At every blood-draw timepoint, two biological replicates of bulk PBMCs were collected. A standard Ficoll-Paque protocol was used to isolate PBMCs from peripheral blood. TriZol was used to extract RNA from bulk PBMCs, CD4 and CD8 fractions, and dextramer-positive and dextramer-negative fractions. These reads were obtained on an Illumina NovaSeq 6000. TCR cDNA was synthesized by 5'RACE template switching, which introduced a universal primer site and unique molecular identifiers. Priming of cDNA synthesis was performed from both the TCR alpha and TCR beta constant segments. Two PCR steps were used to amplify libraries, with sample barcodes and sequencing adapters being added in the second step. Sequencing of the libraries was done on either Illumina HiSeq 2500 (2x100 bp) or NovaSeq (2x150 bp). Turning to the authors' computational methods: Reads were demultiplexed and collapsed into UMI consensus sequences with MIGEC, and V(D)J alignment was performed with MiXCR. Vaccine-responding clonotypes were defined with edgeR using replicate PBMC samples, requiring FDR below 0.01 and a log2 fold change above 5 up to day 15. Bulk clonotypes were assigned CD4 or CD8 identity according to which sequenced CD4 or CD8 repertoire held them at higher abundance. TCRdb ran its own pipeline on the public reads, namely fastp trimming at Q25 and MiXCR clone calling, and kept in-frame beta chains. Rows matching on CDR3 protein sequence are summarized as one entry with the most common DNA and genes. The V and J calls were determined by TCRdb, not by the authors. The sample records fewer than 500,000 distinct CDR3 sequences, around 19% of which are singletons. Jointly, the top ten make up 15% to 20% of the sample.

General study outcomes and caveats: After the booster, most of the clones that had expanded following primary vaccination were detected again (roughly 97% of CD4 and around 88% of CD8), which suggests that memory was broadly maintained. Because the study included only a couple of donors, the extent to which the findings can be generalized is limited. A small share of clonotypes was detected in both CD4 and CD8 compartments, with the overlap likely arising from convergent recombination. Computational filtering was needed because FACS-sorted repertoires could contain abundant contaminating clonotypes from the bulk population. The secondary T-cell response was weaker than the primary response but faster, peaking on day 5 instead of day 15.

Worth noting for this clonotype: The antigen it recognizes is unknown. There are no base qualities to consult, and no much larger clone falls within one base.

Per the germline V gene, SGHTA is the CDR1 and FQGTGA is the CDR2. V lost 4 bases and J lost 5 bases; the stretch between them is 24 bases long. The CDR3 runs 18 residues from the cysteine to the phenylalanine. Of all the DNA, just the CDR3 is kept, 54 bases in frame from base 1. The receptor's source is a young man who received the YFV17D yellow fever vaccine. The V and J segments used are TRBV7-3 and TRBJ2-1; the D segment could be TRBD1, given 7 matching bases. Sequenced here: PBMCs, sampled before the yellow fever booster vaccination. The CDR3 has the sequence CASSSRLGDRVGNNEQFF. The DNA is TGTGCCAGCAGCTCAAGACTAGGCGACAGGGTAGGGAACAATGAGCAGTTCTTC. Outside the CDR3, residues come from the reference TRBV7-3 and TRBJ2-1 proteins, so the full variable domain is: GAGVSQTPSNKVTEKGKYVELRCDPISGHTALYWYRQSLGQGPEFLIYFQGTGAADDSGLPNDRFFAVRPEGSVSTLKIQRTERGDSAVYLCASSSRLGDRVGNNEQFFGPGTRLTVL.